The 30 T cell receptor beta chains given below trace back to one sample, sequenced in a study of cytomegalovirus exposure and HLA in healthy donors. This PCR relied on a set of 60 Vbeta primers and 13 Jbeta primers. Only in-frame clones appear in the TCRdb table, and some are missing; sequencing was by immunoSEQ multiplex PCR. The table has 180,000 or so clones, roughly 82% seen once. Sequencing used PBMCs. The receptors shown here come from a man aged 35 to 55 in good health and CMV-seronegative.

This sequence joins TRBV9 and TRBJ2-1; weak D call: TRBD2 (6 bases). Germline V gene sequence: CDR1 SGDLS, CDR2 YYNGEE. Trimming removed 0 bases from V and 5 bases from J, with 12 bases in between. The CDR3 consists of 15 residues. As DNA, the CDR3 is TGTGCCAGCAGCGTAGCAGGGACTTCTGACAATGAGCAGTTCTTC. Translated: CASSVAGTSDNEQFF.

This clone has only one observation. The chain has TRBV7-2 and TRBJ1-1; perhaps TRBD1 as D (5 bases). Trimming removed 2 bases from V and 3 bases from J, with 7 bases in between. Germline CDR1 and CDR2: SGHTA and FQGNSA. The length of the CDR3 is 13 residues. The CDR3 spells CASSLNRHTEAFF. The DNA for the CDR3 is TGTGCCAGCAGCTTAAACAGGCACACTGAAGCTTTCTTT.

Only a few counts were recorded for this clone. A read error may account for a junction end that differs from germline. The V and J genes are TRBV7-9 and TRBJ1-2, with TRBD1 matching 7 bases. Germline-derived CDR1 and CDR2 are SEHNR and FQNEAQ (reference sequence). CDR3 size: 17 residues. CDR3 nucleotide sequence: TGTTCCAGCAGCGGGGTTGAAGGGGGCGATTCTAACTATGGCTACACCTTC. Its translation is CSSSGVEGGDSNYGYTF.

The V call is TRBV28, the J call TRBJ1-2, with 7 bases aligning to TRBD1. The CDR3 totals 15 residues. With V trimmed by 5 bases and J by 6 bases, 12 bases remained unmatched. Germline loops: CDR1 MDHEN, CDR2 SYDVKM. This chain's CDR3 is CASSLTGDWVNGYTF. For the CDR3, the DNA is TGTGCCAGCAGTCTTACAGGGGATTGGGTCAATGGCTACACCTTC.

This clone has a handful of counts. This sequence joins TRBV28 and TRBJ1-1, with a weak D call TRBD1 (5 bases). V was shortened by 8 bases and J by 2 bases, with 18 bases between the two germline ends. The CDR3 is 15 amino acids. The V gene's germline CDR1 is MDHEN and CDR2 SYDVKM. The CDR3, as DNA: TGTGCCAGCGCCTCGATGGGGCCCCGAAACACTGAAGCTTTCTTT. This codes for CASASMGPRNTEAFF.

The V call is TRBV28, the J call TRBJ1-1; possible D gene TRBD1, 6 bases. V lost 4 bases to trimming and J lost 5 bases, with 20 bases between them. Germline-derived CDR1 and CDR2 are MDHEN and SYDVKM. The CDR3 length is 16 residues. The CDR3 DNA sequence: TGTGCCAGCAGTTCATCCGGGACACCCTTTTCGACTGAAGCTTTCTTT. As protein: CASSSSGTPFSTEAFF.

This clone was seen a single time. V usage is TRBV11-3 and J usage is TRBJ1-2, with D hard to call. The CDR3 has 12 amino acids. Per germline, CDR1 SGHNT and CDR2 YENEEA. Trimming stripped 6 bases from V and 5 bases from J, with 10 bases between. The CDR3 DNA reads as TGTGCCAGCAGTCAGACGGGGTATGGCTACACCTTC. It yields the protein CASSQTGYGYTF. Full variable domain (outside the CDR3, taken from reference TRBV11-3 and TRBJ1-2): EAGVVQSPRYKIIEKKQPVAFWCNPISGHNTLYWYLQNLGQGPELLIRYENEEAVDDSQLPKDRFSAERLKGVDSTLKIQPAELGDSAVYLCASSQTGYGYTFGSGTRLTVV.

The J gene is TRBJ2-7, the V gene TRBV30; 12 bases are shared with TRBD1. The V and J ends lost 0 bases and 5 bases, in that order; junction bases with no gene match: 5. This CDR3 contains 15 residues. Germline V CDR1 and CDR2: GTSNPN, SVGIG (reference sequence). The CDR3 nucleotides read TGTGCCTGGAGTGTACCCGGGACAGGGGGCCACGAGCAGTACTTC. This codes for CAWSVPGTGGHEQYF. Together with reference TRBV30 and TRBJ2-7, the CDR3 gives the full variable domain: SQTIHQWPATLVQPVGSPLSLECTVEGTSNPNLYWYRQAAGRGLQLLFYSVGIGQISSEVPQNLSASRPQDRQFILSSKKLLLSDSGFYLCAWSVPGTGGHEQYFGPGTRLTVT.

The chain combines TRBV30 with TRBJ2-1; TRBD2 matches at 8 bases. This CDR3 contains 14 residues. V gave up 6 bases and J gave up 5 bases; unmatched junction bases: 9. Germline-derived CDR1 and CDR2 are GTSNPN and SVGIG (reference sequence). The CDR3 DNA follows: TGTGCCTGCCCTGCGGGGGGCCGAAACAATGAGCAGTTCTTC. Translated, it gives CACPAGGRNNEQFF.

A single count supports this clone. Other nucleotide sequences from this sample produce the same CDR3. The rearrangement uses TRBV30 and TRBJ1-6; TRBD1 matches 7 bases. The CDR3 has 14 residues. Per germline, CDR1 GTSNPN and CDR2 SVGIG (reference sequence). V trimming: 5 bases; J trimming: 10 bases; junction bases outside the gene matches: 11. In nucleotides, the CDR3 is TGTGCCTGGTCTAAGGGACAGATCAGCTCACCCCTCCACTTT. The encoded protein is CAWSKGQISSPLHF.

The chain is built from TRBV19 and TRBJ2-3; 8 positions match TRBD2. V shed 6 bases and J 5 bases; nucleotides not matched to a gene: 10. The germline gives CDR1 LNHDA, CDR2 SQIVND (reference sequence). The CDR3 is made up of 15 amino acids. The CDR3 DNA is TGTGCCAGTAGGAAATCAGCGGGAGTAGGAGATACGCAGTATTTT. This encodes CASRKSAGVGDTQYF.

The chain links TRBV7-3 to TRBJ2-7; no clear D gene. The V gene's germline CDR1 is SGHTA and CDR2 FQGTGA. The CDR3 is 14 amino acids. V was clipped by 0 bases and J by 6 bases, with 12 bases between them. CDR3 sequence (DNA): TGTGCCAGCAGCTTAACGGGCCAGCCCTCCGAGCAGTACTTC. This sequence encodes CASSLTGQPSEQYF.

The chain uses TRBV2 and TRBJ2-6; tentative D call: TRBD2 (5 bases). The CDR3 loop spans 16 amino acids. V was trimmed by 0 bases and J by 2 bases, leaving 8 bases between them. The germline V gene encodes CDR1 SNHLY and CDR2 FYNNEI. CDR3 amino acids: CASSEARGPGANVLTF. The CDR3 DNA is TGTGCCAGCAGTGAAGCGCGAGGGCCTGGGGCCAACGTCCTGACTTTC.

The chain employs TRBV18 and TRBJ1-4; TRBD1 agrees at 7 bases. The germline V gene has CDR1 KGHSH and CDR2 LQKENI. The J segment lost 8 bases and the V segment lost 6 bases, leaving 9 bases of the junction unmatched. CDR3 size: 14 residues. This CDR3 is CASSPQGGVEKLFF. The CDR3 region has the DNA TGTGCCAGCTCTCCTCAGGGGGGAGTGGAAAAACTGTTTTTT.

The chain links TRBV10-3 to TRBJ1-2, with D uncertain. The CDR3 consists of 13 residues. Looked up from germline, CDR1 is ENHRY and CDR2 is SYGVKD. Trimming removed 6 bases from V and 4 bases from J, with 12 bases in between. CDR3 DNA: TGTGCCATCAGGAGCCCCGCTGGCTATGGCTACACCTTC. It is translated as CAIRSPAGYGYTF.

The chain is built from TRBV15 and TRBJ1-2; D perhaps matches TRBD1 (6 bases). The CDR3 is made up of 13 amino acids. The ends were cut back, 2 bases at V and 5 bases at J, with 9 bases in the middle. Germline V gene sequence: CDR1 LNHNV, CDR2 YYDKDF (reference sequence). The CDR3 nucleotides read TGTGCCACCAGCAGATATACAGGGTATGGCTACACCTTC. It specifies CATSRYTGYGYTF.

This sequence joins TRBV4-2 and TRBJ1-4; tentatively, D is TRBD1 (5 bases). The CDR3 is 16 residues long. Trimming pared 0 bases from V and 3 bases from J, leaving 11 bases between. In germline, CDR1 is LGHNA, CDR2 YNFKEQ. CDR3 coding DNA: TGTGCCAGCAGCCAAGATCTTAGGGGCGCTAATGAAAAACTGTTTTTT. This codes for CASSQDLRGANEKLFF.

This clone was seen a single time. J is TRBJ1-3 and V is TRBV4-3; 7 nucleotides agree with TRBD1. Germline V CDR1 and CDR2: LGHNA, YSLEER. CDR3 length: 16 amino acids. J lost 4 bases, V lost 0 bases, and 6 bases had no gene match. In DNA, the CDR3 is TGCGCCAGCAGCCAAGATCAGTGGGACAGCGGAAACACCATATATTTT. As protein: CASSQDQWDSGNTIYF.

There are a few counts of this clone. This chain connects TRBV19 to TRBJ2-7; D perhaps matches TRBD2 (6 bases). CDR3 length: 14 amino acids. Germline-derived CDR1 and CDR2 are LNHDA and SQIVND (reference sequence). V was trimmed by 3 bases and J by 1 base, leaving 10 bases between them. The CDR3 nucleotides read TGTGCCAGTAGTATCGCGGGGCCATCCTACGAGCAGTACTTC. Residues: CASSIAGPSYEQYF.

The V and J genes are TRBV18 and TRBJ2-2, with 8 bases that match TRBD1. The germline CDR1 and CDR2 sequences are KGHSH and LQKENI. V dropped 3 bases and J dropped 4; count of bases not matched to a gene: 7. The CDR3 is made up of 16 amino acids. The CDR3 spells CASSPGQGKSTGELFF. The CDR3 DNA reads TGTGCCAGCTCACCTGGACAGGGCAAGAGCACCGGGGAGCTGTTTTTT.

This clone was counted a few times. The chain links TRBV7-9 to TRBJ2-1; 9 bases are shared with TRBD2. V lost 6 bases, J lost 5 bases, and 11 bases stayed unmatched. The CDR3 extends over 16 amino acids. Germline V lookup: CDR1 SEHNR, CDR2 FQNEAQ (reference sequence). Here the CDR3 DNA reads TGTGCCAGCAGTCCCGGTCTAGCGGGATCCGACAATGAGCAGTTCTTC. Encoded protein: CASSPGLAGSDNEQFF.

The V and J genes are TRBV19 and TRBJ2-1; the D gene is possibly TRBD2 (6 bases). Between the trimmed V and J ends, which lost 9 bases and 7 bases, there was a span of 13 bases. The CDR3 length is 12 residues. Germline loops: CDR1 LNHDA, CDR2 SQIVND (reference sequence). The CDR3 DNA sequence: TGTGCCAGCCGGGACTTTAAAAATGAGCAGTTCTTC. Translating gives CASRDFKNEQFF.

The genes are TRBV6-1 and TRBJ2-1, with TRBD1 matching 11 bases. The CDR3 is made up of 15 amino acids. Germline V gene sequence: CDR1 MNHNS, CDR2 SASEGT. V was pared by 5 bases and J by 7 bases, with 7 bases of the junction left unmatched. CDR3 residues: CASSNSGQGVNEQFF. CDR3 DNA sequence: TGTGCCAGCAGTAATTCGGGACAGGGGGTAAATGAGCAGTTCTTC.

The rearrangement links TRBV5-8 to TRBJ2-1; D is uncertain. From germline, CDR1 is SGHTS and CDR2 YDEGEE. V was clipped by 0 bases and J by 10 bases, with 11 bases between them. The CDR3 is 13 residues long. This CDR3 is CASSLDAIGEQFF. The CDR3 DNA reads TGTGCCAGCAGCTTGGACGCCATTGGCGAGCAGTTCTTC.

This clone was observed a few times. This chain connects TRBV9 to TRBJ2-3, with TRBD2 as a possible D gene (7 bases). CDR1 SGDLS and CDR2 YYNGEE come from the germline V gene. Deletions cut 4 bases from V and 5 bases from J, with 20 bases between. This CDR3 contains 16 residues. CDR3 bases: TGTGCCAGCAGCCCCGAGGGGGGGGGCCAAGAAGATACGCAGTATTTT. It specifies CASSPEGGGQEDTQYF.

This chain joins TRBV6-6 and TRBJ1-2; 7 bases line up with TRBD1. Trimming removed 4 bases from V and 5 bases from J; junction bases left unmatched: 10. The CDR3 sequence is 15 residues long. Germline values: CDR1 MNHNY, CDR2 SVGAGI (reference sequence). In DNA form, the CDR3 reads TGTGCCAGCAGTTCTCCCGACAGGGTGGAGTATGGCTACACCTTC. Its protein product is CASSSPDRVEYGYTF.

The J gene is TRBJ2-6, the V gene TRBV9; D is undetermined. This CDR3 contains 15 residues. Germline V CDR1 and CDR2: SGDLS, YYNGEE. V lost 4 bases and J 3 bases, leaving 11 bases between the germline ends. CDR3 region: CASSSSGLGANVLTF. Written as DNA, the CDR3 is TGTGCCAGCAGCTCCTCAGGTCTTGGGGCCAACGTCCTGACTTTC.

The chain has TRBV5-1 and TRBJ2-3; tentative D call: TRBD2 (5 bases). Trimming took off 1 base at V and 3 bases at J, with 9 bases between the two ends. CDR1 is SGHRS and CDR2 is YFSETQ in the germline V gene. The CDR3 runs to 14 residues. The CDR3 bases are TGCGCCAGCAGCTTGCGGGGTATGACAGATACGCAGTATTTT. Protein: CASSLRGMTDTQYF.

V is TRBV5-1 and J is TRBJ2-1; 10 bases align to TRBD2. V trimming: 0 bases; J trimming: 2 bases; junction bases outside the gene matches: 2. Germline V lookup: CDR1 SGHRS, CDR2 YFSETQ. The CDR3 sequence is 16 residues long. CDR3 loop: CASSLVAGGAYNEQFF. DNA for the CDR3: TGCGCCAGCAGCTTGGTAGCGGGAGGTGCCTACAATGAGCAGTTCTTC.

The rearrangement joins TRBV6-5 to TRBJ1-5; the D gene is possibly TRBD1 (6 bases). The germline CDR1 and CDR2 sequences are MNHEY and SVGAGI. This CDR3 has 14 amino acids. Trimming shortened V by 6 bases and J by 3 bases, and 12 bases separated the two germline ends. The CDR3 DNA sequence: TGTGCCAGCAGACCCGGACAGATCAATCAGCCCCAGCATTTT. Translating gives CASRPGQINQPQHF.